These 25 T cell receptor beta chains came from one sample sequenced in a study of T cell repertoires in cytomegalovirus infection. These receptors lack a known antigen. TCRdb passed the reads through MiXCR, listing each CDR3 protein once. Among around 750,000 distinct CDR3 sequences listed, over 25% were seen once. The sequencing here drew on cultured CD8+ T cells from PBMCs, taken from culture after CMV antigen stimulation. These receptors came from a human donor in good health (CMV status not recorded). Some clones in this sample may be carry-over from other donors' samples.

This clonotype has at least ten counts. V is TRBV7-2 and J is TRBJ2-5; D is possibly TRBD1 or TRBD2 (5 bases each). The ends were cut back, 3 bases at V and 3 bases at J, with 17 bases in the middle. The CDR3 contains 16 residues. Germline V gene sequence: CDR1 SGHTA, CDR2 FQGNSA. The CDR3 nucleotides read TGTGCCAGCAGCTTGTTCGGGGTCGCGACAGAAGAGACCCAGTACTTC. Amino acid sequence: CASSLFGVATEETQYF.

This chain connects TRBV6-6 to TRBJ1-5; D is undetermined. This CDR3 contains 13 residues. The germline V gene encodes CDR1 MNHNY and CDR2 SVGAGI (reference sequence). Trimming took 7 bases from V and 4 from J, leaving 11 bases between them. CDR3 sequence: CASTHGINQPQHF. The DNA for the CDR3 is TGTGCCAGCACCCACGGCATAAATCAGCCCCAGCATTTT.

V gene TRBV28 combines with J gene TRBJ2-7; 8 nucleotides align to TRBD2. V was clipped by 7 bases and J by 4 bases; unmatched bases: 12. The length of the CDR3 is 15 residues. From germline, CDR1 is MDHEN and CDR2 SYDVKM. CDR3 coding DNA: TGTGCCAGCACCAGGACTAGCAGGCGGCCTTACGAGCAGTACGTC. Protein sequence: CASTRTSRRPYEQYV.

Remarks on this clonotype: An end of the junction does not agree with germline; a read error may underlie this. The chain employs TRBV2 and TRBJ2-7; D remains unclear. Germline V CDR1 and CDR2: SNHLY, FYNNEI. The CDR3 is 15 residues long. CDR3: CASNPGPLPPYEQHF. The CDR3 region has the DNA TGTGCCAGCAACCCCGGGCCTCTACCCCCCTACGAGCAGCACTTC.

This clonotype was recorded many times. The CDR3 region is CASSFKSQYNEQFF. CDR3 sequence (DNA): TGTGCCAGCAGCTTTAAAAGTCAATACAATGAGCAGTTCTTC. The chain links TRBV7-6 to TRBJ2-1, with unresolved D. This CDR3 spans 14 amino acids. Germline V gene lookup returns CDR1 SGHVS and CDR2 FNYEAQ. Trimming left V 3 bases short and J 4 bases short, with 10 bases between.

This clonotype was observed a handful of times. Here the CDR3 DNA reads TGTGCCAGCAGCTTACAGACTAGCGGGGGATTCACGAATACGCAGTATTTT. It encodes CASSLQTSGGFTNTQYF. This chain uses TRBV7-9 with TRBJ2-3, with 12 bases matching TRBD2. Germline CDR1 is SEHNR and CDR2 is FQNEAQ (reference sequence). Losses at the gene ends were 2 bases for V and 7 bases for J; bases not matched to a gene: 10. The CDR3 contains 17 residues.

The rearrangement uses TRBV6-2 or TRBV6-3 and TRBJ2-7; the match to TRBD2 covers 12 bases. Germline V gives CDR1 MNHEY, CDR2 SVGEGT. With 7 bases clipped from V and 3 bases from J, the junction kept 13 bases outside the gene matches. The CDR3 has 17 amino acids. CDR3 coding DNA: TGTGCCAGCACCTCGACTAGCGGGGGCCCTTTTATCTACGAGCAGTACTTC. This sequence encodes CASTSTSGGPFIYEQYF.

The chain links TRBV29-1 to TRBJ2-7; 7 bases align to TRBD2. With 6 bases clipped from V and 3 bases from J, the junction kept 17 bases outside the gene matches. Per germline, CDR1 SQVTM and CDR2 ANQGSEA. The CDR3 runs 16 residues. The CDR3 DNA sequence: TGCAGCGTCCTTGACTGGGGGGGGAGCGGGGTCTACGAGCAGTACTTC. Translating it yields CSVLDWGGSGVYEQYF.

This clonotype was found a few times. This chain connects TRBV7-2 to TRBJ2-2; 16 bases match TRBD2. Germline CDR1 and CDR2: SGHTA and FQGNSA. The CDR3 sequence is 19 residues long. V was clipped by 2 bases and J by 4 bases; unmatched bases: 7. The CDR3 sequence: CASSLHSGLAGGFTGELFF. CDR3 in DNA: TGTGCCAGCAGCTTACACTCGGGACTAGCGGGGGGGTTCACCGGGGAGCTGTTTTTT.

This clonotype was seen a handful of times. The CDR3 protein is CASSYGVAGGRQETQYF. In DNA form, the CDR3 reads TGTGCCAGCAGTTACGGGGTAGCGGGGGGGCGACAAGAGACCCAGTACTTC. The chain is built from TRBV6-5 and TRBJ2-5; 11 bases align to TRBD2. Per the germline V gene, CDR1 is MNHEY and CDR2 is SVGAGI. V was clipped by 2 bases and J by 2 bases; unmatched bases: 7. The length of the CDR3 is 17 residues.

This clonotype was seen at least ten times. The rearrangement joins TRBV7-2 to TRBJ1-1; TRBD1 aligns across 8 bases. Germline loops: CDR1 SGHTA, CDR2 FQGNSA. Trimming at V came to 7 bases and at J to 1 base, leaving 14 bases not matched to a gene. The CDR3 contains 17 residues. Here the CDR3 reads CASTLKIQGAQNTEAFF. As DNA, the CDR3 is TGTGCCAGCACCCTCAAAATTCAGGGGGCCCAGAACACTGAAGCTTTCTTT. Full variable domain (outside the CDR3, taken from reference TRBV7-2 and TRBJ1-1): GAGVSQSPSNKVTEKGKDVELRCDPISGHTALYWYRQSLGQGLEFLIYFQGNSAPDKSGLPSDRFSAERTGGSVSTLTIQRTQQEDSAVYLCASTLKIQGAQNTEAFFGQGTRLTVV.

The chain recombines TRBV5-1 with TRBJ2-1; TRBD2 is a possible D gene (6 bases). Per the germline V gene, CDR1 is SGHRS and CDR2 is YFSETQ. The CDR3 has 14 residues. V dropped 6 bases and J dropped 5 bases, with 15 bases sitting between them. As DNA, the CDR3 is TGCGCCAGCATCCCGGGACTTAGTCACAATGAGCAGTTCTTC. Residues: CASIPGLSHNEQFF.

Notes on this clonotype: At one boundary the junction diverges from the germline segment, which might be a read error. J is TRBJ2-7 and V is TRBV7-6; no firm D call. The V gene's germline CDR1 is SGHVS and CDR2 FNYEAQ. The CDR3 sequence is 13 residues long. The DNA of the CDR3 is TGTACCAGCAGCTTAGACCGAGCCTACGAGCAGTACTTC. Its protein is CTSSLDRAYEQYF. The full variable domain, rest sourced from reference TRBV7-6 and TRBJ2-7, is GAGVSQSPRYKVTKRGQDVALRCDPISGHVSLYWYRQALGQGPEFLTYFNYEAQQDKSGLPNDRFSAERPEGSISTLTIQRTEQRDSAMYRCTSSLDRAYEQYFGPGTRLTVT.

J is TRBJ1-1 and V is TRBV20-1; the D is unclear. Looked up from germline, CDR1 is DFQATT and CDR2 is SNEGSKA (reference sequence). CDR3 length equals 13 residues. The V gene lost 0 bases and the J gene lost 6 bases, with 11 bases spanning the gap. The CDR3 bases are TGCAGTGCTAGAGATCTCCGGGAACCTGAAGCTTTCTTT. It encodes CSARDLREPEAFF.

In DNA form, the CDR3 reads TGCAGCGTTTGGGCAGTTGGGACGAACACCGGGGAGCTGTTTTTT. Amino acid sequence: CSVWAVGTNTGELFF. This chain joins TRBV29-1 and TRBJ2-2, with D unresolved. The CDR3 contains 15 residues. Trimming pared 5 bases from V and 0 bases from J, leaving 13 bases between. Germline V gives CDR1 SQVTM, CDR2 ANQGSEA.

This rearrangement joins TRBV6-6 to TRBJ2-5; TRBD2 agrees at 8 bases. The ends lost 9 bases at V and 3 bases at J; junction bases unmatched: 9. The CDR3 extends over 14 amino acids. Germline loops: CDR1 MNHNY, CDR2 SVGAGI (reference sequence). The CDR3 is CARRPGGVKETQYF. Written as DNA, the CDR3 is TGTGCCAGGAGGCCGGGAGGGGTTAAAGAGACCCAGTACTTC.

This clonotype was recorded many times. This chain joins TRBV7-2 and TRBJ1-1, with D tentatively TRBD1 (6 bases). Looked up from germline, CDR1 is SGHTA and CDR2 is FQGNSA. The length of the CDR3 is 15 residues. Trimming took off 6 bases at V and 2 bases at J, with 16 bases between the two ends. The CDR3 coding sequence is TGTGCCAGCAGTTTATCGGGGGGGGCAAACACTGAAGCTTTCTTT. Protein sequence: CASSLSGGANTEAFF.

V is TRBV7-4 and J is TRBJ1-3, with 9 bases lining up with TRBD1. Germline lookup yields CDR1 SGHVT and CDR2 SQSDAQ. J gave up 8 bases and V 4 bases, and 9 bases lay outside the gene matches. CDR3 length: 15 amino acids. The CDR3 DNA sequence: TGTGCCAGCAGCTCGGGACAGGGAACGCGGTACACCATATATTTT. This gives the protein CASSSGQGTRYTIYF. The complete variable domain, with remaining parts taken from reference TRBV7-4 and TRBJ1-3, reads GAGVSQSPRYKVAKRGRDVALRCDSISGHVTLYWYRQTLGQGSEVLTYSQSDAQRDKSGRPSGRFSAERPERSVSTLKIQRTEQGDSAVYLCASSSGQGTRYTIYFGEGSWLTVV.

V gene TRBV19 combines with J gene TRBJ1-5, with D tentatively TRBD1 (6 bases). The V gene lost 1 base and the J gene lost 9 bases, with 16 bases spanning the gap. The CDR3 runs to 15 residues. CDR1 is LNHDA and CDR2 is SQIVND in the germline V gene (reference sequence). The CDR3 DNA sequence: TGTGCCAGTAGTATAGCCAGGGGTCCCTTGTCGCCCCAGCATTTT. It codes for CASSIARGPLSPQHF. Full variable domain (missing parts from reference TRBV19 and TRBJ1-5): DGGITQSPKYLFRKEGQNVTLSCEQNLNHDAMYWYRQDPGQGLRLIYYSQIVNDFQKGDIAEGYSVSREKKESFPLTVTSAQKNPTAFYLCASSIARGPLSPQHFGDGTRLSIL.

This clonotype occurred a few times. The chain links TRBV7-4 to TRBJ1-1, with D tentatively TRBD1 (5 bases). The ends were cut back, 6 bases at V and 1 base at J, with 12 bases in the middle. This CDR3 contains 14 residues. Germline CDR1 is SGHVT and CDR2 is SQSDAQ. For the CDR3, the DNA is TGTGCCAGCAGTTATATACAGGCGAACACTGAAGCTTTCTTT. This codes for CASSYIQANTEAFF.

This clonotype was picked up many times. This chain joins TRBV27 and TRBJ1-1; 7 bases are a match to TRBD1. The V segment lost 2 bases and the J segment 1 base; nucleotides outside the gene matches: 1. CDR1 is MNHEY and CDR2 is SMNVEV in the germline V gene (reference sequence). The length of the CDR3 is 14 residues. This CDR3 is CASSLQGENTEAFF. For the CDR3, the DNA is TGTGCCAGCAGTTTACAGGGGGAGAACACTGAAGCTTTCTTT.

The chain joins TRBV27 to TRBJ1-2, with 9 bases identical to TRBD1. After removal of 3 bases from V and 7 bases from J, the junction contained 12 bases not matched to a gene. This CDR3 contains 16 residues. Germline V gene data show CDR1 as MNHEY and CDR2 as SMNVEV (reference sequence). CDR3 amino acids: CASSFGAQGASVGYTF. CDR3 DNA: TGTGCCAGCAGTTTCGGGGCACAGGGGGCGTCGGTTGGCTACACCTTC.

Only a few counts were recorded for this clonotype. The gene calls are TRBV7-2 and TRBJ1-1; D is perhaps TRBD1 (6 bases). The CDR3 covers 15 residues. Germline lookup yields CDR1 SGHTA and CDR2 FQGNSA. V lost 2 bases to trimming and J lost 5 bases, with 15 bases between them. The CDR3 DNA reads as TGTGCCAGCAGCTTAAGGGTGGGGAGGGGGACTGAAGCTTTCTTT. Protein sequence: CASSLRVGRGTEAFF.

The chain links TRBV7-9 to TRBJ1-5; TRBD1 might be the D (6 bases). V was pared by 2 bases and J by 9 bases, with 8 bases between. CDR1 and CDR2 from the germline V gene are SEHNR and FQNEAQ (reference sequence). The length of the CDR3 is 12 residues. CDR3 coding DNA: TGTGCCAGCAGCTTACAGGGGCGGCCCCAGCATTTT. Protein: CASSLQGRPQHF.

This chain uses TRBV6-6 with TRBJ1-5; 12 positions match TRBD1. V lost 0 bases and J lost 2; bases outside the gene matches: 8. The CDR3 covers 19 residues. Germline CDR1 and CDR2: MNHNY and SVGAGI (reference sequence). The CDR3 DNA reads TGTGCCAGCAGTTACTCGACCGCCCGGGACAGGGGGCGCAATCAGCCCCAGCATTTT. This encodes CASSYSTARDRGRNQPQHF.